This TCR beta chain originates from a study of blood T cell repertoires in COVID-19. Turning to the study itself: There were acute and convalescent COVID-19 samples, and they came from the United States, Italy and Spain. PBMCs, B-cell-depleted T cells, or T cells provided the cDNA or gDNA that made up the material.

Seattle enrolled patients during active infection and tracked them longitudinally. The ends lost 2 bases at V and 5 bases at J; junction bases unmatched: 9. The CDR3 runs 15 residues. The V gene's germline CDR1 is SGDLS and CDR2 YYNGEE. Under the authors' procedure: The authors estimated nucleated cell counts from reference gene primer amplification. TCRdb's table, derived via immunoSEQ multiplex PCR, lists solely in-frame clones and lacks some. V, J and clone size are taken as reported in that table, and D and trimming were inferred from the DNA itself. The data hold about 12,000 clones, with approximately 70% observed a single time.

Sequencing used peripheral blood. This sequence originates from a man in his sixties with COVID-19, enrolled during active disease. This rearrangement joins TRBV9 to TRBJ2-5; TRBD2 matches 7 bases. CDR3 DNA sequence: TGTGCCAGCAGCGTCGCGGGAGCCCGGACGGAGACCCAGTACTTC. This gives the protein CASSVAGARTETQYF.